This T cell receptor (beta chain) was recovered during a study of blood T cells in healthy people across ages (dated by TCRdb to the mid-2010s). In terms of the full investigation: In model experiments, template switching captured about one uniquely barcoded TCR beta cDNA molecule for every two T cells. The study measured age-related changes in TCR beta repertoire diversity using deep sequencing normalized with unique cDNA molecular identifiers. Four age groups were formed from the donors: young (average roughly 15 years), middle-aged (approximately 39), aged (around 68) and long-lived (around 82). To avoid experimental bias, donors of different ages were randomly spread across the sequencing lanes. Using the same blood draw, the study looked at two additional independent replicas of 1 million unique cDNA reads for two donors, one aged 18 to 29 and the other aged 80 or older.

Library creation used 5' RACE. Sequenced on an Illumina HiSeq 2500. A second PCR of roughly 7 to 11 cycles was performed with a sample-barcoded 5' primer and a J-beta primer mix. Each TCR beta cDNA molecule received a unique molecular identifier from a template-switch 5' adaptor carrying 12 random nucleotides. At least 3 million CDR3-containing paired-end reads were obtained from each sample. First-strand cDNA synthesis was performed from all RNA using the Mint cDNA synthesis kit, with priming by a TRBC-specific oligonucleotide. After uracil-DNA glycosylase treatment, a first 18-cycle PCR used universal primers M1SS and BC2_uni_R on all cDNA. The published analysis was carried out like this. For normalization, 1 million high-quality reads, each with a distinct molecular identifier, were randomly selected from each sample. Instead of being binned into consensus sequences, reads with shared molecular identifiers were discarded. MiTCR, with a Q25 quality threshold and the strictest error-elimination algorithm, was used for CDR3 identification, clonotype clustering and error correction. Lower-bound total TCR beta diversity was estimated with a nonparametric unseen species model using Euler transformation. The public reads were run again by TCRdb, first through fastp at Q25 and then through MiXCR, and only productive beta chains were kept. Every CDR3 protein is listed once, alongside the most common genes and DNA of its rows. Clone size and V and J calls follow TCRdb, not the original study. The sample table contains roughly 1.5 million distinct CDR3 sequences; only one count was recorded for 35% to 45% of them. Of the sample, just over 4% falls within the top ten clones.

Overall study results and their limits: Bulk unsorted PBMC profiling prevented conclusive comparison of naive and antigen-experienced compartments. Because donor CMV infection status was unknown, age-related changes in expanded clonotypes were potentially confounded. As age increased, observed TCR beta diversity per million T cells dropped in a roughly linear way, and a significant reduction was already evident by age 40. Compared with the aged group, more naive CD4+ T cells, fewer expanded clones and increased TCR diversity were shown by the long-lived group, suggesting age selection. Estimates of total diversity based on one million sequenced T cells were considered lower bounds and underestimates. Observed TCR beta diversity correlated strongly with the percentage of naive T cells measured by flow cytometry.

In regard to this clonotype: This receptor's antigen is unknown. Base-call qualities are not available, and no considerably larger clone is one nucleotide away.

The approximately 39 donors, aged about 6 to 95 years, were systemically healthy Caucasian individuals from Russia. Roughly 10 milliliters of peripheral blood were collected from each donor into EDTA-treated Vacutainer tubes. PBMCs were isolated by Ficoll-Paque density-gradient centrifugation, with at least 6.5 million obtained per sample. Total RNA, at least 6 micrograms per sample, was extracted from PBMCs with Trizol reagent. The percentages of naive CD45RAhigh/CD27high T cells were determined by flow cytometry on a PBMC aliquot from every donor. Taken from cysteine to phenylalanine, the CDR3 has 14 residues. CDR3 DNA only is kept here, 42 bases in frame from base 1. CDR1 and CDR2 (SGDLS, YYNGEE) derive from the germline V gene. V is shortened by 2 bases, J by 4 bases, and the region joining them spans 12 bases.

This sequence uses TRBV9 and TRBJ1-1; matching of 5 bases hints at TRBD1 as the D gene. The source material was blood. The receptor was isolated from a woman under 30 in good health. For the CDR3, the sequence is CASSVEGEITEAFF. Here is the DNA: TGTGCCAGCAGCGTTGAAGGGGAAATCACTGAAGCTTTCTTT.